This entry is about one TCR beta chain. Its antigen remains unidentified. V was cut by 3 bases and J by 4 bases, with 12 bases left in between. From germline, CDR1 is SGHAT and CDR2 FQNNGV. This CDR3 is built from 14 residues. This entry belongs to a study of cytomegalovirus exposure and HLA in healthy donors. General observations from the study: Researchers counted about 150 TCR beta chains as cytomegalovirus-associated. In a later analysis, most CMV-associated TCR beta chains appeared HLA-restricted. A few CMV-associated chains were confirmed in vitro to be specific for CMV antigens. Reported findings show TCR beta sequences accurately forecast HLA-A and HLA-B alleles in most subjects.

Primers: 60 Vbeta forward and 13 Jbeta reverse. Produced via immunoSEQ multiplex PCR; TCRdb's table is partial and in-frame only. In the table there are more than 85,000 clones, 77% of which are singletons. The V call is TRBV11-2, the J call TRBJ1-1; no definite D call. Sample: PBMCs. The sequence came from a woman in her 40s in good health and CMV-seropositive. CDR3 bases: TGTGCCAGCAGCTTTCCGGGTTCTTTCACTGAAGCTTTCTTT. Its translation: CASSFPGSFTEAFF.